The clone carrying this T cell receptor (beta chain) was observed a few times. At the DNA level, this CDR3 is encoded by other sequences in the same sample as well. The sample is drawn from a study of beta chain features in type 1 diabetes. Isolated RNA was reverse transcribed in full, so expressed TCRB transcripts were sequenced. The protocol was immunoSEQ multiplex PCR, while the TCRdb copy is restricted to in-frame clones and leaves out a portion. The data contain roughly 350,000 clones, 8% to 13% of them singletons. Looked up from germline, CDR1 is SGDLS and CDR2 is YYNGEE. V was clipped by 0 bases and J by 2 bases, with 8 bases between them. The CDR3 spans 14 residues.

The chain uses TRBV9 and TRBJ2-5; no clear D gene. The source material was naive CD4+ T cells from blood. The receptor's source is a woman in her 30s in good health. The CDR3 coding sequence is TGTGCCAGCAGCGTAGCAGCGCTGCAAGAGACCCAGTACTTC. Translating it yields CASSVAALQETQYF.